Below, one T cell receptor beta chain is given with its context. The specificity of this receptor is unknown. No base quality information exists; no much larger clone differs at one position. The source of the sample is a study of metastatic and nonmetastatic thyroid tumors (dated by TCRdb to about 2020). With regard to the full study: For patients with malignant and with benign thyroid disease, the researchers compared repertoires between peripheral blood samples and tumor or nodule tissue samples.

General findings and caveats noted by the study authors: In both blood and tumor samples, TCR beta diversity was reported to be significantly higher in malignant tumors than in benign nodules.

Before undergoing thyroid surgery, none of the patients had been given any kind of treatment. The study retrospectively analysed patient clinical samples collected from about 2012 to 2019 using T-cell receptor beta sequencing. Receptor libraries were prepared by PCR. Sequencer: Illumina HiSeq 4000. High-throughput sequencing was used to profile the TCR beta-chain CDR3 region of every patient. Concerning the study's data processing: A classifier to discriminate distant-metastatic papillary thyroid cancer patients was built from CDR3 differences across clinicopathological groups. The Shannon index was used to measure repertoire diversity, and the Morisita-Horn index was used to measure how similar tumor and blood repertoires were. Using fastp at Q25 and MiXCR, TCRdb reprocessed the public reads and kept productive beta chains. V and J calls and clone size were set by TCRdb, not the authors. The sample table shows 10,000 to 15,000 clones, and under 30% are seen once. The top ten clonotypes cover more than 9% of the sample.

The sample consisted of tumor tissue. This clonotype originated in a female donor with papillary thyroid cancer or a benign thyroid nodule (not recorded which). Some clones in this sample may be carry-over from other donors' samples.

The CDR3 corresponds to CASSEGTGGTEQYF. The sequenced DNA is TGTGCCAGCAGCGAAGGGACAGGGGGCACCGAGCAGTACTTC. The receptor chain draws on TRBV7-8 and TRBJ2-7, with 12 junctional bases fitting TRBD1. As encoded in the germline V gene, CDR1 is SGHVS while CDR2 is FQNEAQ. The germline V end is reduced by 5 bases and the J end by 6 bases; junction bases left unmatched: 5. From the cysteine up to the phenylalanine, the CDR3 has a length of 14 residues. Only the CDR3 portion is preserved as DNA: 42 bases, with reading frame beginning at the first base.